This TCR beta chain was captured by sequencing in a study of blood T cell repertoires in COVID-19. Study summary: Spain, Italy and the United States supplied samples that represented acute and convalescent COVID-19. From T cells, B-cell-depleted T cells, or PBMCs came the material, which was cDNA or gDNA.

Trimming shortened V by 5 bases and J by 3 bases, and 14 bases separated the two germline ends. This CDR3 region has 14 residues. Germline assignment: CDR1 SGHTS and CDR2 YDEGEE. In the source study's methods: The authors estimated nucleated cell counts from reference gene primer amplification. Assay used: immunoSEQ multiplex PCR; TCRdb lists only in-frame clones, some missing. That table furnishes V, J and clone size, whereas the DNA furnished D and trimming. The table has about 75,000 clones, around nine tenths seen once. The chain recombines TRBV5-8 with TRBJ1-1; tentatively, D is TRBD1 (5 bases). The receptor was isolated from a human donor in a cohort sampled during active COVID-19. Material: peripheral blood. CDR3 DNA sequence: TGTGCCAGCAGTCACCTCAGGGATTACACTGAAGCTTTCTTT. Encoded protein: CASSHLRDYTEAFF.